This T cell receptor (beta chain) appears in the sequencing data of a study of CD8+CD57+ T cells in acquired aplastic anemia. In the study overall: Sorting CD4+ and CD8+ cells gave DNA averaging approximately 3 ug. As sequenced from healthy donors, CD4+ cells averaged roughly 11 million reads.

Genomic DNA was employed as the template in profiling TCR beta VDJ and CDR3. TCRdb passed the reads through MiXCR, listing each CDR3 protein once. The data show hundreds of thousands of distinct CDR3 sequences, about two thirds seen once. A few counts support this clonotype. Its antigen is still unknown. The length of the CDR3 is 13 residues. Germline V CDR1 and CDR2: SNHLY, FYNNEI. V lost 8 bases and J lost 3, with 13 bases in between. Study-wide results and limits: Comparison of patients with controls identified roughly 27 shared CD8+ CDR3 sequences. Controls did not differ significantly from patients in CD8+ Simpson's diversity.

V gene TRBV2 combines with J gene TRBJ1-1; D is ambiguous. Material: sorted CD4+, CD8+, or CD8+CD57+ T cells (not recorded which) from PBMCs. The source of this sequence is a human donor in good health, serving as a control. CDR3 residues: CASFNSAHTEAFF. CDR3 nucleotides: TGTGCCAGCTTCAATTCTGCCCACACTGAAGCTTTCTTT.